The rows below give T cell receptor beta chains drawn from one sample of a study of blood T cell repertoires in COVID-19. Libraries were prepared by immunoSEQ multiplex PCR; TCRdb keeps only in-frame clonotypes and omits some of them. Among 250,000 or so clones, around 90% were seen once, and the ten largest hold 0.99%. Sequences were obtained from peripheral blood. Source of these receptors: a woman aged 40-49 years who had recovered from COVID-19. Both conserved end residues are part of each CDR3. Size values are once, few and many counts, or a class for expanded clones, and some rows have none.

V	size	J	CDR3
TRBV6-2/TRBV6-3	NA	TRBJ1-1	CASSDNNRVAEAFF
TRBV6-5	NA	TRBJ1-3	CASSYSRPYSGNTIYF
TRBV18	NA	TRBJ2-5	CASSPTGGVETQYF
TRBV27	NA	TRBJ2-4	CASSWGLAGVGAKNIQYF
TRBV7-3	NA	TRBJ2-1	CASSPGLAGAEQFF
TRBV2	NA	TRBJ2-2	CASRGLAAGELFF
TRBV5-5	NA	TRBJ2-1	CASRRETYNEQFF
TRBV18	NA	TRBJ2-7	CASSPEWYEQYF
TRBV10-3	NA	TRBJ1-5	CAISPTGNQPQHF
TRBV6-5	NA	TRBJ1-2	CASSPRQGNYGYTF
TRBV7-9	NA	TRBJ1-2	CASSLVPGNYGYTF
TRBV27	NA	TRBJ1-6	CASSPAGTVGGSPLHF
TRBV19	NA	TRBJ2-3	CASSPGGGPGADTQYF
TRBV7-2	NA	TRBJ1-5	CASSLLGQANQPQHF
TRBV15	NA	TRBJ1-5	CATSRDPLGNQPQHF
TRBV29-1	NA	TRBJ1-5	CSVGTGGNQPQHF
TRBV4-3	NA	TRBJ2-2	CASSQDSGGWNTGELFF
TRBV5-8	once	TRBJ1-4	CASSPGGRTNEKLFF
TRBV30	NA	TRBJ2-7	CAWSPGTPEQYF
TRBV24-1	NA	TRBJ1-5	CATSDLSGDRNNQPQHF
TRBV4-1	NA	TRBJ2-2	CASRGGRGAGELFF
TRBV3-1/TRBV3-2	once	TRBJ2-3	CASSHPGTGRDTQYF
TRBV19	NA	TRBJ1-1	CASSGSWGPNTEAFF
TRBV2	NA	TRBJ2-5	CASRGGRAPQETQYF
TRBV3-1/TRBV3-2	NA	TRBJ1-3	CASSQTTRGIYF
TRBV5-5	NA	TRBJ2-7	CASSLVAGPTYEQYF
TRBV11-3	NA	TRBJ1-1	CASSPDADGSRTEAFF
TRBV19	NA	TRBJ1-6	CASSIAQGAYNSPLHF
TRBV5-1	NA	TRBJ2-5	CASSDVRGGETQYF
TRBV3-1/TRBV3-2	NA	TRBJ2-5	CASSQGAGRVETQYF
TRBV6-5	NA	TRBJ2-1	CASSSRLASNEQFF
TRBV30	NA	TRBJ2-3	CAWSLWGPGDTQYF
TRBV30	once	TRBJ2-1	CAWSVGAANNEQFF
TRBV11-2	once	TRBJ1-2	CASSPGQGGYGYTF
TRBV24-1	NA	TRBJ2-5	CATSDTPGTSGKETQYF
TRBV6-2/TRBV6-3	NA	TRBJ1-2	CASSYGGQNYGYTF
TRBV30	NA	TRBJ2-5	CAWRASGSLGETQYF
TRBV6-2/TRBV6-3	NA	TRBJ2-7	CASSLAGQGSHEQYF
TRBV4-3	NA	TRBJ2-2	CASSPGLADLWGTGELFF
TRBV13	NA	TRBJ2-1	CASSPNRVEEFF
TRBV24-1	NA	TRBJ1-3	CATSDAGAGNTIYF
TRBV9	NA	TRBJ2-1	CASSVGTSGTDEQFF
TRBV7-7	NA	TRBJ2-5	CASSLSAGGETQYF